A single TCR beta chain is shown here with its context. Its antigen remains undetermined. Nothing much larger sits one base from this clone, and base qualities are not available. The sample originates from a study of cytomegalovirus exposure and HLA in healthy donors (TCRdb year 2017). The study in broad terms: The 500 to 800 repertoires of the first cohort and the roughly 120 validation repertoires were produced on the same platform, according to a later analysis. The aim of the study was to test whether cataloging public T cell receptors could identify signatures of past pathogen exposure. Along with the approximately 700-subject first cohort, a separate validation cohort of over a hundred different subjects was used. To predict cytomegalovirus infection status, the study brought together high-throughput TCR immunosequencing, statistical association of individual TCRs with disease status, and machine learning.

Separate from the roughly 660-subject first cohort, the validation cohort of 95 to 150 subjects was the group to which the donors belonged. The research as a whole found: The authors suggested that the approach could potentially be extended to other disease states and immunological phenotypes. A later analysis lacked HLA typing for the validation cohort, so it scored co-occurrence in that cohort across all 120 repertoires. Across donors, most TCR sequences were observed very rarely, whereas some public TCRs were present in many individuals. A few of the identified cytomegalovirus-associated TCR beta chains were confirmed in vitro to be specific for cytomegalovirus antigens. In the study, some 160 TCR beta chains were listed as associated with cytomegalovirus. In both the original and validation cohorts, the classifier was reported to diagnose cytomegalovirus status with high specificity and sensitivity. In a later analysis, TCRs clustered in the first cohort were found to also tend to co-occur in the roughly 120 validation repertoires, with approximately 95% of cluster scores above 0.

The library relied on the immunoSEQ multiplex PCR assay. As for the authors' bioinformatics: To diagnose cytomegalovirus status from the catalog of TCR beta chain sequences, a statistical classification framework was built. This immuneACCESS table, as held by TCRdb, lists in-frame sequences with V and J called but not all clones. Of the missing ones, under half trace to an unresolved V gene in checked studies; the others have no known cause. V and J calls and clone size are given by that table; D and trimming were obtained from the DNA. The sample has 160,000 or so clones on record, approximately 90% of them singletons. The ten most abundant clones make up under 3% of the sample. Its CDR3 holds 15 amino acids, cysteine through phenylalanine. CDR3 DNA only is kept here, 45 bases in frame from base 1. V and J are truncated by 1 base and 0 bases respectively, leaving an intervening sequence of 7 bases. CDR1 is given as WSHSY and CDR2 as SAAADI, both from the germline V gene.

The TCR originated in a man younger than 35 in good health and CMV-seronegative. The sequence links TRBV10-2 to TRBJ1-3; no D gene call is confident. The source material was PBMCs. The CDR3 in this case is CASSEYSTSGNTIYF. The base sequence is TGCGCCAGCAGTGAGTACAGCACCTCTGGAAACACCATATATTTT.